Following are 21 T cell receptor beta chains from one sample sequenced in a study of blood T cell repertoires in COVID-19. Profiled with immunoSEQ multiplex PCR; TCRdb holds only in-frame clones, not every one. Among 220,000 or so clones, around 80% were seen once, and the ten largest hold 4.5% to 7%. Sequencing used peripheral blood. The receptors stem from a woman in her 70s with acute or convalescent COVID-19.

In DNA, the CDR3 is TGTGCCAGCAGTGACAAGGGAGAATATGGCTACACCTTC. Protein sequence: CASSDKGEYGYTF. V and J are TRBV6-4 and TRBJ1-2; D not certain. The germline CDR1 and CDR2 sequences are MRHNA and SNTAGT. V lost 2 bases and J lost 5, with 9 bases in between. The CDR3 is 13 residues long.

This chain uses TRBV18 with TRBJ2-7; TRBD1 matches 8 bases. V trimming: 0 bases; J trimming: 6 bases; junction bases outside the gene matches: 7. Germline-derived CDR1 and CDR2 are KGHSH and LQKENI. This CDR3 has 15 residues. The CDR3 loop reads CASSPPRTGWGEQYF. The CDR3 nucleotides are TGTGCCAGCTCACCACCGAGGACAGGGTGGGGCGAGCAGTACTTC.

The chain recombines TRBV5-4 with TRBJ2-7; 7 bases align to TRBD2. Germline values: CDR1 SGHNT, CDR2 YYREEE (reference sequence). V shed 4 bases, J shed 3 bases, and the junction held 10 bases outside the gene matches. The CDR3 is 15 residues long. The CDR3 here is CASSGAGEGGYEQYF. Written as DNA, the CDR3 is TGTGCCAGCAGCGGGGCTGGGGAGGGAGGCTACGAGCAGTACTTC.

In this sample, this clone turned up a few times. An end of the junction differs from the germline gene, which may be a read error. This sequence joins TRBV10-3 and TRBJ2-7; 7 bases align to TRBD1. CDR1 and CDR2 from the germline V gene are ENHRY and SYGVKD. The CDR3 loop spans 14 amino acids. The CDR3 protein is CAISDGTENYQQYF. The CDR3 coding sequence is TGTGCCATCAGTGACGGGACAGAGAACTACCAGCAGTACTTC.

The genes are TRBV20-1 and TRBJ1-1; D might be TRBD1 (6 bases). The CDR3 covers 11 residues. Germline CDR1 DFQATT, CDR2 SNEGSKA (reference sequence). V was trimmed by 5 bases and J by 7 bases, leaving 11 bases between them. The CDR3 DNA reads as TGCAGTGCTTTACCACAGGGTGAAGCTTTCTTT. Translated, it gives CSALPQGEAFF.

The CDR3 loop is CASSPRLVNEQFF. CDR3 nucleotides: TGTGCCAGCAGCCCCCGACTAGTGAATGAGCAGTTCTTC. The chain joins TRBV5-8 to TRBJ2-1, with D perhaps TRBD2 (6 bases). V was cut by 4 bases and J by 7 bases, with 12 bases left in between. Per the germline V gene, CDR1 is SGHTS and CDR2 is YDEGEE. CDR3 size: 13 residues.

This clone has a handful of counts. The chain employs TRBV27 and TRBJ1-4; 9 positions match TRBD1. The germline CDR1 and CDR2 sequences are MNHEY and SMNVEV (reference sequence). V lost 0 bases to trimming and J lost 6 bases; unmatched junction nucleotides: 8. The CDR3 length is 17 residues. The DNA of the CDR3 is TGTGCCAGCAGTTTATCCCCACCGGGACAGGGATATGAAAAACTGTTTTTT. As protein: CASSLSPPGQGYEKLFF.

This chain uses TRBV25-1 with TRBJ1-4; a possible D gene is TRBD1 (6 bases). The V end lost 1 base, the J end lost 7 bases, and 10 bases lay between the germline ends. The CDR3 is made up of 14 amino acids. Germline V gives CDR1 MGHDK, CDR2 SYGVNS. The CDR3 reads CASSELQGSEKLFF. The CDR3 DNA sequence: TGTGCCAGCAGTGAATTACAGGGAAGTGAAAAACTGTTTTTT.

This chain joins TRBV15 and TRBJ1-5, with D perhaps matching TRBD1 (6 bases). V lost 6 bases and J 1 base, leaving 10 bases between the germline ends. CDR1 and CDR2 (germline): LNHNV, YYDKDF (reference sequence). The CDR3 is 14 amino acids. The CDR3 sequence: CATSYDRSNQPQHF. CDR3 bases: TGTGCCACCAGTTATGACAGGAGCAATCAGCCCCAGCATTTT.

The chain has TRBV27 and TRBJ2-1; D remains unclear. The germline V gene has CDR1 MNHEY and CDR2 SMNVEV (reference sequence). The CDR3 runs 17 residues. The V and J ends lost 0 bases and 0 bases respectively, with 12 bases between them. The CDR3 nucleotides read TGTGCCAGCAGTTTATCCGGTGGGCTGACCTCCTACAATGAGCAGTTCTTC. This translates into CASSLSGGLTSYNEQFF.

In nucleotides, the CDR3 is TGTGCCAGCAGCTGGGAGAGCTATGGCTACACCTTC. Its translation: CASSWESYGYTF. The chain joins TRBV28 to TRBJ1-2; no firm D call. This CDR3 region has 12 residues. CDR1 is MDHEN, CDR2 SYDVKM, per germline. Trimming pared 6 bases from V and 4 bases from J, leaving 9 bases between.

The V gene is TRBV4-1, the J gene TRBJ2-5, with TRBD1 matching over 9 bases. V lost 3 bases to trimming and J lost 5 bases; unmatched junction nucleotides: 13. The V gene's germline CDR1 is MGHRA and CDR2 YSYEKL. The CDR3 length is 17 residues. CDR3 in DNA: TGCGCCAGCAGCCAGGGTACAGGGGGCTTAGGGGGGGAGACCCAGTACTTC. This translates into CASSQGTGGLGGETQYF.

The V call is TRBV19, the J call TRBJ2-1; 9 bases map to TRBD2. The germline gives CDR1 LNHDA, CDR2 SQIVND (reference sequence). This CDR3 region has 16 residues. Trimming at V came to 3 bases and at J to 2 bases, leaving 5 bases not matched to a gene. CDR3 in amino acids: CASSMLAGPTYNEQFF. In nucleotides, the CDR3 is TGTGCCAGTAGTATGCTAGCGGGACCCACCTACAATGAGCAGTTCTTC.

The chain joins TRBV5-1 to TRBJ2-7, with 10 positions matching TRBD1. The J segment lost 5 bases and the V segment lost 3 bases, leaving 5 bases of the junction unmatched. CDR1 and CDR2 (germline): SGHRS, YFSETQ. There are 14 residues in the CDR3. The CDR3 sequence: CASSWTGTGDEQYF. CDR3 DNA sequence: TGCGCCAGCAGCTGGACCGGGACAGGGGACGAGCAGTACTTC.

The chain uses TRBV28 and TRBJ1-2; 8 bases are a match to TRBD1. V dropped 2 bases and J dropped 3; count of bases not matched to a gene: 5. This CDR3 contains 15 residues. Germline lookup yields CDR1 MDHEN and CDR2 SYDVKM. The CDR3 nucleotides are TGTGCCAGCAGTTTAATACAGGGGGGTTACTATGGCTACACCTTC. It specifies CASSLIQGGYYGYTF.

The chain employs TRBV27 and TRBJ2-7; TRBD1 agrees at 7 bases. The germline gives CDR1 MNHEY, CDR2 SMNVEV (reference sequence). The CDR3 sequence is 14 residues long. V dropped 5 bases and J dropped 5; count of bases not matched to a gene: 9. CDR3: CASSLPGQTNEQYF. The DNA of the CDR3 is TGTGCCAGCAGTCTACCGGGACAGACTAACGAGCAGTACTTC.

The chain is built from TRBV3-1 (or the pseudogene TRBV3-2) and TRBJ2-3; D gene uncertain. The V gene's germline CDR1 is LGHDT and CDR2 YNNKEL (reference sequence). CDR3 length: 11 residues. Trimming shortened V by 3 bases and J by 6 bases, and 4 bases separated the two germline ends. In nucleotides, the CDR3 is TGTGCCAGCAGCCACAGGGATACGCAGTATTTT. Protein product: CASSHRDTQYF.

The chain employs TRBV6-1 and TRBJ1-5; 7 bases fit TRBD1. Trimming cost V 4 bases and J 2 bases; bases outside gene matches: 8. Germline V gene sequence: CDR1 MNHNS, CDR2 SASEGT. This CDR3 comprises 16 residues. Here the CDR3 reads CASSGQTGLGNQPQHF. The CDR3 DNA follows: TGTGCCAGCAGTGGCCAGACAGGGCTAGGCAATCAGCCCCAGCATTTT.

Concerning this clone itself: Different DNA sequences within this sample yield the same CDR3. The V call is TRBV27, the J call TRBJ2-1, with 7 nucleotides matching TRBD2. This CDR3 comprises 15 residues. Unmatched junction bases numbered 3, after V lost 1 base and J lost 3 bases. The V gene's germline CDR1 is MNHEY and CDR2 SMNVEV (reference sequence). CDR3 DNA: TGTGCCAGCAGTTTATTGGCTAGCGGCTACAATGAGCAGTTCTTC. Translating gives CASSLLASGYNEQFF.

The chain employs TRBV15 and TRBJ1-1; TRBD1 matches 8 bases. The CDR3 loop spans 15 amino acids. Germline V gene lookup returns CDR1 LNHNV and CDR2 YYDKDF (reference sequence). V trimming: 2 bases; J trimming: 5 bases; junction bases outside the gene matches: 7. The CDR3, as DNA: TGTGCCACCAGCAGACCCAGGGGGCAGGGAACTGAAGCTTTCTTT. Translated, it gives CATSRPRGQGTEAFF.

In this sample, this clone turned up a few times. A junction boundary mismatches the germline segment, possibly from a read error. This chain connects TRBV7-8 to TRBJ2-1; 11 bases map to TRBD2. The CDR3 is 15 residues long. Germline V gives CDR1 SGHVS, CDR2 FQNEAQ. DNA for the CDR3: TGTGCCAGCAGCCTAGCGGGAGGATGGGGGGGTGAGCAGTTCTTC. Translated, it gives CASSLAGGWGGEQFF.